The clone carrying this TCR beta chain was seen at least ten times. The germline V and J ends were trimmed by 7 bases and 4 bases, with 7 bases remaining between them. Per germline, CDR1 DFQATT and CDR2 SNEGSKA (reference sequence). The length of the CDR3 is 11 residues. For TCR, cDNA came from 5'RACE template switching, which added a universal primer site and UMIs. TCRdb recomputed calls from the 5' RACE reads with MiXCR, one row per CDR3 protein. The table shows around 26,000 distinct CDR3 sequences, with less than 3.5% occurring only once. These data originate in a study of T cells after yellow fever vaccination. General study findings and limits: From the bulk population, abundant clonotypes could contaminate and appear within FACS-sorted repertoires.

The chain couples TRBV20-1 to TRBJ1-4; D not certain. The sample here was PBMCs, either bulk or a sorted T-cell subset (CD4+, CD8+, memory, or dextramer-sorted; not recorded which), taken roughly 45 days after the first yellow fever vaccination. The source is a man aged 18 to 30 who received the YFV17D yellow fever vaccine. The DNA of the CDR3 is TGCAGTGTGCGGTTTAATGAAAAACTGTTTTTT. This translates into CSVRFNEKLFF.